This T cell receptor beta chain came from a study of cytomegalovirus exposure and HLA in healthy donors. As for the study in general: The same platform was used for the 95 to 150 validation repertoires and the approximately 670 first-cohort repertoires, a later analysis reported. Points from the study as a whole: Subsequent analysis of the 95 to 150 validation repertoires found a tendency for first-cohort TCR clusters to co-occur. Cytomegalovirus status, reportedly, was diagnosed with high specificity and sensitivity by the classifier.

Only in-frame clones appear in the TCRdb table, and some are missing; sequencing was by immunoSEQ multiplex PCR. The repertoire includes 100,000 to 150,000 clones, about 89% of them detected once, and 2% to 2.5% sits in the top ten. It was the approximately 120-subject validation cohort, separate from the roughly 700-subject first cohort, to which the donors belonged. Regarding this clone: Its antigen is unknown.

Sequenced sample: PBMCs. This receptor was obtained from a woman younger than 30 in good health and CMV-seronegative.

Here the CDR3 DNA reads TGCAGCGCCCTACCCGGTCTTTTAGATACGCAGTATTTT. It specifies CSALPGLLDTQYF. This rearrangement joins TRBV29-1 to TRBJ2-3; D ambiguous. V dropped 7 bases and J dropped 5 bases, with 16 bases sitting between them. CDR3 length: 13 residues. Per germline, CDR1 SQVTM and CDR2 ANQGSEA.